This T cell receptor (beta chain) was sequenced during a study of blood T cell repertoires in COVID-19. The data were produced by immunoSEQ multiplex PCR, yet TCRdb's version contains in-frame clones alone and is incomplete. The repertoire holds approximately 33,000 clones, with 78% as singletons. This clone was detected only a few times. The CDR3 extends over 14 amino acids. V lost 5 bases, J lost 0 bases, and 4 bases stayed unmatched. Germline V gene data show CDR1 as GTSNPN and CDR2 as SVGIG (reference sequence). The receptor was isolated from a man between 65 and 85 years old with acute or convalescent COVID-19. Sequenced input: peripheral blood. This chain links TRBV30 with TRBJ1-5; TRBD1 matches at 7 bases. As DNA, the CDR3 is TGTGCCTGGGGGGGACAGACTAGCAATCAGCCCCAGCATTTT. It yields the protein CAWGGQTSNQPQHF.